The 30 T cell receptor beta chains given below trace back to one sample, sequenced in a study of T cell changes during pregnancy in multiple sclerosis. Sequenced by immunoSEQ multiplex PCR; TCRdb stores in-frame clones only, minus some. The sample lists more than 90,000 clones; approximately 92% were seen once. Source: peripheral blood, taken in the first trimester of pregnancy. The origin of the receptors is a female donor with multiple sclerosis, enrolled in a pregnancy study.

CDR3 nucleotides: TGTGCCAGCAGACGAAGTAGGGAGAGCTCCTACGAGCAGTACTTC. Amino acid sequence: CASRRSRESSYEQYF. The rearrangement uses TRBV27 and TRBJ2-7, with D possibly TRBD2 on 5 matching bases. Germline CDR1 reads MNHEY; CDR2 reads SMNVEV (reference sequence). The CDR3 extends over 15 amino acids. The V end was cut by 6 bases, the J end by 0 bases, with 15 bases between.

V usage is TRBV19 and J usage is TRBJ1-5, with D unclear. This CDR3 comprises 13 residues. Trimming stripped 5 bases from V and 0 bases from J, with 5 bases between. Looked up from germline, CDR1 is LNHDA and CDR2 is SQIVND (reference sequence). The CDR3 region is CASSQNSNQPQHF. The CDR3 nucleotides are TGTGCCAGTAGTCAAAATAGCAATCAGCCCCAGCATTTT.

This sequence joins TRBV5-1 and TRBJ2-5, with 8 nucleotides matching TRBD2. CDR1 is SGHRS and CDR2 is YFSETQ in the germline V gene. The CDR3 extends over 15 amino acids. Trimming took 0 bases from V and 3 from J; bases not matched to a gene: 4. CDR3 DNA: TGCGCCAGCAGCTTGGACGGGAGGGGGAAAGAGACCCAGTACTTC. This translates into CASSLDGRGKETQYF.

In regard to this clone: The same CDR3 is also encoded by other DNA sequences in this sample. V and J are TRBV6-5 and TRBJ1-1, with TRBD1 as a possible D gene (6 bases). V was shortened by 0 bases and J by 0 bases, with 8 bases between the two germline ends. Germline CDR1 and CDR2: MNHEY and SVGAGI. The CDR3 runs to 15 residues. The CDR3 DNA is TGTGCCAGCAGTTACTCAGGGACACTGAACACTGAAGCTTTCTTT. This sequence encodes CASSYSGTLNTEAFF.

The rearrangement uses TRBV6-5 and TRBJ2-7, with 8 nucleotides matching TRBD1. Germline V gives CDR1 MNHEY, CDR2 SVGAGI. The ends lost 6 bases at V and 4 bases at J; junction bases unmatched: 5. The CDR3 extends over 13 amino acids. CDR3 in amino acids: CASRDRQGYEQYF. CDR3 nucleotides: TGTGCCAGCAGAGATAGACAGGGGTACGAGCAGTACTTC.

The V call is TRBV19, the J call TRBJ2-1, with TRBD2 identical over 7 bases. Unmatched junction bases numbered 3, after V lost 2 bases and J lost 5 bases. The CDR3 contains 14 residues. The germline V gene encodes CDR1 LNHDA and CDR2 SQIVND (reference sequence). The CDR3 loop is CASSIPGRNNEQFF. Here the CDR3 DNA reads TGTGCCAGTAGTATACCCGGGAGGAACAATGAGCAGTTCTTC.

The chain has TRBV18 and TRBJ2-7; maybe TRBD1 (6 bases). This CDR3 is 14 amino acids long. Trimming left V 0 bases short and J 2 bases short, with 8 bases between. Germline V gene sequence: CDR1 KGHSH, CDR2 LQKENI. CDR3 loop: CASSPPDRAYEQYF. Here the CDR3 DNA reads TGTGCCAGCTCACCACCGGACAGAGCCTACGAGCAGTACTTC.

This sequence joins TRBV29-1 and TRBJ2-7; 7 bases match TRBD2. With 7 bases clipped from V and 5 bases from J, the junction kept 8 bases outside the gene matches. From germline, CDR1 is SQVTM and CDR2 ANQGSEA. The CDR3 loop spans 12 amino acids. In DNA, the CDR3 is TGCAGCGCGGGGGGTCAGGGACACGAGCAGTACTTC. This codes for CSAGGQGHEQYF.

The chain recombines TRBV6-5 with TRBJ2-3; D uncertain. Trimming removed 3 bases at V and 6 bases at J, with 13 bases between. The germline V gene has CDR1 MNHEY and CDR2 SVGAGI. This CDR3 spans 14 amino acids. The CDR3, as DNA: TGTGCCAGCAGTTATTCAATGAATGCGGATACGCAGTATTTT. It encodes CASSYSMNADTQYF.

J is TRBJ2-5 and V is TRBV9, with a possible D match to TRBD2 (6 bases). V lost 3 bases, J lost 6 bases, and 15 bases lay in between. Germline V gene lookup returns CDR1 SGDLS and CDR2 YYNGEE. The CDR3 spans 14 residues. The CDR3 region has the DNA TGTGCCAGCAGCGCCGAACTAGCCGTCAAGACCCAGTACTTC. The encoded protein is CASSAELAVKTQYF. Together with reference TRBV9 and TRBJ2-5, the CDR3 gives the full variable domain: DSGVTQTPKHLITATGQRVTLRCSPRSGDLSVYWYQQSLDQGLQFLIQYYNGEERAKGNILERFSAQQFPDLHSELNLSSLELGDSALYFCASSAELAVKTQYFGPGTRLLVL.

The J gene is TRBJ2-7, the V gene TRBV19; D perhaps matches TRBD1 (6 bases). The CDR3 sequence is 14 residues long. The V and J ends lost 3 bases and 6 bases respectively, with 15 bases between them. Germline CDR1 and CDR2: LNHDA and SQIVND (reference sequence). This CDR3 reads CASSIRGTQGEQYF. The CDR3 DNA follows: TGTGCCAGTAGTATTAGAGGGACACAGGGCGAGCAGTACTTC.

The chain links TRBV28 to TRBJ1-5; no firm D call. CDR1 MDHEN and CDR2 SYDVKM come from the germline V gene. The CDR3 consists of 13 residues. Trimming stripped 6 bases from V and 1 base from J, with 7 bases between. The CDR3 nucleotides are TGTGCCAGCAGACGCGAAAGCAATCAGCCCCAGCATTTT. Its translation is CASRRESNQPQHF.

CDR3 nucleotides: TGCGCCAGCAGCTTGGTGGCTAGCGGTGTTCAGTACAATGAGCAGTTCTTC. Translated, it gives CASSLVASGVQYNEQFF. The chain links TRBV5-1 to TRBJ2-1; TRBD2 matches at 7 bases. V lost 0 bases and J lost 4; bases outside the gene matches: 10. The CDR3 totals 17 residues. Germline V gene data show CDR1 as SGHRS and CDR2 as YFSETQ.

This chain links TRBV5-1 with TRBJ2-7; D is perhaps TRBD2 (6 bases). In germline, CDR1 is SGHRS, CDR2 YFSETQ. V was cut by 7 bases and J by 4 bases, with 15 bases left in between. The CDR3 loop spans 13 amino acids. The CDR3 nucleotides are TGCGCCAGCTCTAAGGAGGGGTTTTACGAGCAGTACTTC. Its protein is CASSKEGFYEQYF.

CDR3 sequence reads: CASSLGQGNQPQHF. CDR3 nucleotides: TGTGCCAGCAGCTTAGGGCAGGGGAATCAGCCCCAGCATTTT. The chain joins TRBV7-6 to TRBJ1-5; D might be TRBD1 (6 bases). V was trimmed by 1 base and J by 4 bases, leaving 8 bases between them. CDR1 is SGHVS and CDR2 is FNYEAQ in the germline V gene. This CDR3 spans 14 amino acids.

This clone came up once. The J gene is TRBJ2-1, the V gene TRBV27, with no clear D. Germline loops: CDR1 MNHEY, CDR2 SMNVEV (reference sequence). Trimming took 6 bases from V and 10 from J, leaving 16 bases between them. This CDR3 has 13 residues. This chain's CDR3 is CASRQTNMREQFF. The CDR3 DNA reads TGTGCCAGCAGACAGACAAACATGCGCGAGCAGTTCTTC.

The rearrangement uses TRBV6-5 and TRBJ2-2; the D gene is possibly TRBD1 (6 bases). The germline CDR1 and CDR2 sequences are MNHEY and SVGAGI. This CDR3 is built from 15 residues. With 5 bases removed from V and 4 bases from J, the gap between germline ends came to 14 bases. The CDR3 nucleotides are TGTGCCAGCAGTCCCCTAACAGGGCCCACCGGGGAGCTGTTTTTT. Translation gives CASSPLTGPTGELFF.

This chain uses TRBV5-4 with TRBJ2-1, with 8 positions matching TRBD1. This CDR3 has 17 residues. V shed 4 bases, J shed 0 bases, and the junction held 9 bases outside the gene matches. Germline values: CDR1 SGHNT, CDR2 YYREEE (reference sequence). The CDR3 DNA reads TGTGCCAGCAGCGGTACAGGGGGTATGAGCTCCTACAATGAGCAGTTCTTC. The encoded protein is CASSGTGGMSSYNEQFF.

The chain recombines TRBV10-3 with TRBJ2-5; possible D gene TRBD1, 5 bases. The germline V gene encodes CDR1 ENHRY and CDR2 SYGVKD. The CDR3 length is 12 residues. Trimming took 5 bases from V and 3 from J, leaving 7 bases between them. The CDR3 DNA sequence: TGTGCCATCAGTAGCAGGGAAGAGACCCAGTACTTC. Protein product: CAISSREETQYF.

The V and J genes are TRBV6-5 and TRBJ2-2; 12 bases line up with TRBD1. The CDR3 contains 15 residues. Germline V gene sequence: CDR1 MNHEY, CDR2 SVGAGI. V was clipped by 5 bases and J by 7 bases; unmatched bases: 5. CDR3 bases: TGTGCCAGCAGTCTAGGGACAGGGGGCGTCGGGGAGCTGTTTTTT. It yields the protein CASSLGTGGVGELFF.

The chain recombines TRBV11-3 with TRBJ2-1; D is possibly TRBD2 (5 bases). The ends were cut back, 1 base at V and 10 bases at J, with 14 bases in the middle. CDR3 size: 14 residues. Germline V lookup: CDR1 SGHNT, CDR2 YENEEA. The CDR3 DNA follows: TGTGCCAGCAGCTTAGTAGCCGGGAATGGGGAGCAGTTCTTC. As protein: CASSLVAGNGEQFF.

The chain has TRBV27 and TRBJ2-7; D is possibly TRBD1 (6 bases). This CDR3 is 14 amino acids long. Germline CDR1 is MNHEY and CDR2 is SMNVEV (reference sequence). The germline V and J ends were trimmed by 5 bases and 2 bases, with 13 bases remaining between them. CDR3 region: CASSPQGLAYEQYF. CDR3 nucleotide sequence: TGTGCCAGCAGTCCACAGGGTCTCGCCTACGAGCAGTACTTC.

The chain carries TRBV5-4 and TRBJ2-5; D may be TRBD2 (5 bases). The V gene lost 4 bases and the J gene lost 3 bases, with 10 bases spanning the gap. The CDR3 contains 13 residues. Germline V CDR1 and CDR2: SGHNT, YYREEE (reference sequence). Here the CDR3 DNA reads TGTGCCAGCAGCCAACCGGAGGAAGAGACCCAGTACTTC. Its protein product is CASSQPEEETQYF.

The gene calls are TRBV20-1 and TRBJ1-2; the D is unclear. V was pared by 0 bases and J by 11 bases, with 10 bases between. The CDR3 loop spans 11 amino acids. Germline CDR1 DFQATT, CDR2 SNEGSKA (reference sequence). The CDR3: CSAREAWEYTF. CDR3 DNA: TGCAGTGCTAGAGAGGCTTGGGAGTACACCTTC.

The CDR3 reads CASSEPGQGAVEAFF. The CDR3 coding sequence is TGTGCCAGCAGTGAACCAGGACAGGGGGCTGTTGAAGCTTTCTTT. The chain couples TRBV6-1 to TRBJ1-1, with 11 bases fitting TRBD1. The CDR3 contains 15 residues. Trimming at V came to 2 bases and at J to 7 bases, leaving 6 bases not matched to a gene. Looked up from germline, CDR1 is MNHNS and CDR2 is SASEGT.

The rearrangement uses TRBV6-5 and TRBJ2-5, with 7 bases aligning to TRBD1. From germline, CDR1 is MNHEY and CDR2 SVGAGI. The CDR3 is made up of 15 amino acids. J gave up 5 bases and V 0 bases, and 6 bases lay outside the gene matches. The CDR3 DNA is TGTGCCAGCAGTTACTCCTCGACAGGGATGGAGACCCAGTACTTC. It encodes CASSYSSTGMETQYF.

The V call is TRBV25-1, the J call TRBJ1-1; D is unclear. V lost 0 bases, J lost 4 bases, and 3 bases lay in between. Per germline, CDR1 MGHDK and CDR2 SYGVNS. The CDR3 consists of 12 residues. CDR3 residues: CASSEYGTEAFF. In DNA form, the CDR3 reads TGTGCCAGCAGTGAATACGGCACTGAAGCTTTCTTT.

V gene TRBV19 combines with J gene TRBJ2-3; 10 bases map to TRBD2. The J segment lost 2 bases and the V segment lost 8 bases, leaving 10 bases of the junction unmatched. Germline V CDR1 and CDR2: LNHDA, SQIVND (reference sequence). The CDR3 runs to 16 residues. The CDR3 sequence: CASRLGLAKNTDTQYF. In DNA, the CDR3 is TGTGCCAGTCGATTGGGACTAGCGAAGAACACAGATACGCAGTATTTT.

This clone was counted a single time. The chain couples TRBV4-2 to TRBJ2-7; the D is unclear. The CDR3 sequence is 13 residues long. Germline V gene data show CDR1 as LGHNA and CDR2 as YNFKEQ. The V end lost 1 base, the J end lost 6 bases, and 10 bases lay between the germline ends. CDR3 sequence: CASSQVPPVEQYF. The CDR3 DNA is TGTGCCAGCAGCCAAGTCCCCCCGGTCGAGCAGTACTTC.

The rearrangement links TRBV19 to TRBJ2-7, with TRBD1 matching over 9 bases. CDR1 and CDR2 (germline): LNHDA, SQIVND (reference sequence). The length of the CDR3 is 14 residues. Unmatched junction bases numbered 8, after V lost 5 bases and J lost 6 bases. For the CDR3, the DNA is TGTGCCAGTAGTTTTTCCCGGGACAGGGCCGAGCAGTACTTC. This translates into CASSFSRDRAEQYF.